This T cell receptor beta chain was sequenced for a study of T cells in Graves' hyperthyroidism and ophthalmopathy. The TCR beta CDR3 regions underwent amplification using RNA transcripts as the source. The primer set for the first-round RT-PCR of the TCR CDR3 was HTBI. One entry per CDR3 protein results from TCRdb running MiXCR on the multiplex PCR reads. Of about 180,000 distinct CDR3 sequences in the sample, around 8.9% were seen once. CDR3 length: 14 residues. CDR1 is MNHNS, CDR2 SASEGT, per germline. Trimming cost V 5 bases and J 5 bases, with 15 bases left between them. Findings of the study overall: Ophthalmopathy and stable hyperthyroidism were separated by a 13 V-J model. Onset of ophthalmopathy came a median 6.5 months after the model predicted it.

Before ophthalmopathy appeared, progressors gave blood at initial hyperthyroidism diagnosis. This clonotype appeared many times. What it binds is unknown. Input material: blood. The sequence was obtained from a woman between 18 and 29 years old with Graves' hyperthyroidism that later progressed to Graves' ophthalmopathy. The V and J genes are TRBV6-1 and TRBJ1-2; possible D gene TRBD1, 6 bases. The CDR3 loop is CASSPLFQGYGYTF. The CDR3 DNA follows: TGTGCCAGCAGTCCGCTCTTCCAGGGGTATGGCTACACCTTC.